This T cell receptor beta chain was sequenced during a study of cytomegalovirus exposure and HLA in healthy donors. This clone was seen only a few times. PCR employed 60 Vbeta and 13 Jbeta primers. Clones were sequenced by immunoSEQ multiplex PCR, and TCRdb holds only the in-frame ones, with some missing. The data hold some 140,000 clones, with around two thirds observed a single time. This receptor was identified in a woman in her forties in good health and CMV-seronegative. Sequencing was carried out using PBMCs.

The CDR3 DNA reads TGCGCCAGCAGCTCCCTGACGGGGGTGAACACTGAAGCTTTCTTT. It encodes CASSSLTGVNTEAFF. The rearrangement links TRBV5-1 to TRBJ1-1, with D maybe TRBD1 (5 bases). V was pared by 3 bases and J by 0 bases, with 12 bases between. Germline V CDR1 and CDR2: SGHRS, YFSETQ. The CDR3 spans 15 residues.